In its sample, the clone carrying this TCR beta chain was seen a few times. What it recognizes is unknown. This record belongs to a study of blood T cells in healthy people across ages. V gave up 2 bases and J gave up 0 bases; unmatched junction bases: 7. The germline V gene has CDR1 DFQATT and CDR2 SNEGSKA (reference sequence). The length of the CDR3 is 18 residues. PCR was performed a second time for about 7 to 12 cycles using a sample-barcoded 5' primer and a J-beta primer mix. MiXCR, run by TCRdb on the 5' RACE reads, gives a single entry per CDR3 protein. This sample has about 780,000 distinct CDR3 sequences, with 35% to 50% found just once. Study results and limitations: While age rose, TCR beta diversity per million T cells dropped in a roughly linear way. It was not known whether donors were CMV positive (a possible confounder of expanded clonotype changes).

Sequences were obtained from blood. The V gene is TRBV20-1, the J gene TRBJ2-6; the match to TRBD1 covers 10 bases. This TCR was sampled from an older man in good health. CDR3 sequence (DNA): TGCAGTGCTAGACCGGGACAGGGGAAAAACTCTGGGGCCAACGTCCTGACTTTC. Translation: CSARPGQGKNSGANVLTF.